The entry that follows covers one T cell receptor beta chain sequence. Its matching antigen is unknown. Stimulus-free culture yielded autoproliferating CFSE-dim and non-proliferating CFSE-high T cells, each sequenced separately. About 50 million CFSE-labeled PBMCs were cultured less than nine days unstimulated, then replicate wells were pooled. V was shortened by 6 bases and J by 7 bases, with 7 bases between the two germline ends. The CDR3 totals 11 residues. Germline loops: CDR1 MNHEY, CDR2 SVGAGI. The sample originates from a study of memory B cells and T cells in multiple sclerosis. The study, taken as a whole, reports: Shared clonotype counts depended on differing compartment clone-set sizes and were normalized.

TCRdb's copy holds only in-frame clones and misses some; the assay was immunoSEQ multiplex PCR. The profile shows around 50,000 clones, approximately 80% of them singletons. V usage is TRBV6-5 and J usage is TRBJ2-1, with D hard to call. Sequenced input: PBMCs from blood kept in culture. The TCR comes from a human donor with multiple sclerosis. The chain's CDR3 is CASRGINEQFF. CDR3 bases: TGTGCCAGCAGGGGAATTAATGAGCAGTTCTTC.